The sequence of this T cell receptor (beta chain) was determined in a study of patients and donors after allogeneic stem cell transplantation. This CDR3 comprises 16 residues. CDR1 is LGHNT and CDR2 is FRNRAP in the germline V gene. V gave up 2 bases and J gave up 1 base; unmatched junction bases: 6. TCRdb called the RT-PCR reads again in MiXCR, with one record for every CDR3 protein. The data contain roughly 30,000 distinct CDR3 sequences, 6.8% of them singletons. Sequenced input: blood, either unsorted or a sorted T cell fraction (not recorded which). This chain links TRBV12-5 with TRBJ2-3, with TRBD2 matching 7 bases. The TCR originated in a human donor who was either an allogeneic HSCT recipient or a stem cell or donor lymphocyte infusion donor (not recorded which). It is not recorded whose cells these are; they may come from a transplant donor. This chain's CDR3 is CASGLWPSGRTDTQYF. The CDR3 bases are TGTGCTAGTGGTTTGTGGCCTAGCGGACGCACAGATACGCAGTATTTT.